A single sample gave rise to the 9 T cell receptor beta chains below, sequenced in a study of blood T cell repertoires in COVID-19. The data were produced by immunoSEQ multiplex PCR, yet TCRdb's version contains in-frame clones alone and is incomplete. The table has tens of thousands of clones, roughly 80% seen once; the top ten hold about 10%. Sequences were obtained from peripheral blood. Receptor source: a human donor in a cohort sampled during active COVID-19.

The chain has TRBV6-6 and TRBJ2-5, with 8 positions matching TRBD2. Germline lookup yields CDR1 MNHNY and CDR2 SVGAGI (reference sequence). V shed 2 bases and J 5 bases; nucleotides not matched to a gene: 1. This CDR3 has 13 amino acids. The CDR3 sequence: CASSYRLAETQYF. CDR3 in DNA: TGTGCCAGCAGTTACCGACTAGCGGAGACCCAGTACTTC.

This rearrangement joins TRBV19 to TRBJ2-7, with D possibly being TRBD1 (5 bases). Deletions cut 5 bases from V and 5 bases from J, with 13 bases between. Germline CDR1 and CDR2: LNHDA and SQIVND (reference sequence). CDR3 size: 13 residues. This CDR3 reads CASSGRVTNEQYF. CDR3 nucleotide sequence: TGTGCCAGTAGTGGCAGGGTAACCAACGAGCAGTACTTC. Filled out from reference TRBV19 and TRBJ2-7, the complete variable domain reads DGGITQSPKYLFRKEGQNVTLSCEQNLNHDAMYWYRQDPGQGLRLIYYSQIVNDFQKGDIAEGYSVSREKKESFPLTVTSAQKNPTAFYLCASSGRVTNEQYFGPGTRLTVT.

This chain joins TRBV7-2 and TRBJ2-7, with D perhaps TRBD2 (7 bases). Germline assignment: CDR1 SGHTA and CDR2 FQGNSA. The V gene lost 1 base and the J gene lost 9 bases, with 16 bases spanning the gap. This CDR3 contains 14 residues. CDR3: CASSLVREGHGQYF. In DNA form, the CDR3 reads TGTGCCAGCAGCTTAGTCAGGGAGGGACACGGGCAGTACTTC.

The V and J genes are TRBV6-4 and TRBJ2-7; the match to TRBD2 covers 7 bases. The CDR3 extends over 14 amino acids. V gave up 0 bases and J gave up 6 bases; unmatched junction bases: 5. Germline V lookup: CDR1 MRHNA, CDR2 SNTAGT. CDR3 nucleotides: TGTGCCAGCAGTGACTCGATTGGCGGGAGCGAGCAGTACTTC. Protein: CASSDSIGGSEQYF.

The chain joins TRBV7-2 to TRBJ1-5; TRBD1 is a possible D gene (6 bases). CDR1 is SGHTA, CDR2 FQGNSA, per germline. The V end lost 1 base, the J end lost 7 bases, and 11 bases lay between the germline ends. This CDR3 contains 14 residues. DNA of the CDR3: TGTGCCAGCAGCTTAGACAGGGCCCAACAGCCCCAGCATTTT. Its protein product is CASSLDRAQQPQHF.

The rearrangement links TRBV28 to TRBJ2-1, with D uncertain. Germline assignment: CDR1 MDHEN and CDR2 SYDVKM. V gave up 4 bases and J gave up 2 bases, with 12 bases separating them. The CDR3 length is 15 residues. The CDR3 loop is CASSSRLYPYNEQFF. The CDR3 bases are TGTGCCAGCAGTTCCCGACTTTACCCCTACAATGAGCAGTTCTTC.

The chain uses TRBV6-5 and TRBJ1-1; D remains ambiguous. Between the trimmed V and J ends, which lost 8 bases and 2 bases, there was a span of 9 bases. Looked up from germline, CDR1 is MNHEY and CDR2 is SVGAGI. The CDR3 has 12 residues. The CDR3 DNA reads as TGTGCCAGCCACACAGCCAACACTGAAGCTTTCTTT. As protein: CASHTANTEAFF.

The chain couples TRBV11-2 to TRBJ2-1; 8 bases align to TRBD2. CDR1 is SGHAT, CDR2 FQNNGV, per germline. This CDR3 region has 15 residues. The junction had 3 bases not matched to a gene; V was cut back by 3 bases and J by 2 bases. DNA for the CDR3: TGTGCCAGCAGCTTGTCGGGGGGGACCTACAATGAGCAGTTCTTC. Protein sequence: CASSLSGGTYNEQFF.

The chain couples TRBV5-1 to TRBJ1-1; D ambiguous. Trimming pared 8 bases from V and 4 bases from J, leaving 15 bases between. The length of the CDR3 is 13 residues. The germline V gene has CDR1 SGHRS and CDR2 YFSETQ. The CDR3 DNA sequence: TGCGCCAGTGGACGGAGGGAGTCCACTGAAGCTTTCTTT. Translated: CASGRRESTEAFF.